This T cell receptor (beta chain) was identified during a study of blood T cell repertoires in COVID-19. Profiled with immunoSEQ multiplex PCR; TCRdb holds only in-frame clones, not every one. Here the sample spans 55,000 to 70,000 clones, roughly 85% being singletons. Trimming removed 6 bases from V and 2 bases from J; junction bases left unmatched: 0. The CDR3 has 13 residues. The germline gives CDR1 SQVTM, CDR2 ANQGSEA. Sequenced input: peripheral blood. The clonotype originates from a woman in her forties or fifties with COVID-19, enrolled during active disease. V is TRBV29-1 and J is TRBJ1-5; 11 bases align to TRBD1. The CDR3 DNA reads as TGCAGCGTGGGACAGGGGGGCAATCAGCCCCAGCATTTT. This translates into CSVGQGGNQPQHF.